Listed below are T cell receptor beta chains from one sample, sequenced in a study of blood T cell repertoires in COVID-19. The protocol was immunoSEQ multiplex PCR, while the TCRdb copy is restricted to in-frame clones and leaves out a portion. Counted here are 83,000 or so clones, about 75% occurring once; the ten biggest clones make up just under 10%. The sequencing input was peripheral blood. The receptors shown here come from a woman of 80 years or more with acute or convalescent COVID-19. The CDR3 runs from the conserved cysteine through the conserved F or W. The order of the fields is clone size, V gene, J gene, D gene, CDR3 length, CDR3 protein, CDR3 DNA. The D gene is left open where the match is weak. The listing skips clone size in some rows; elsewhere it reads once, few, many or a size class.

>-|TRBV7-9|TRBJ1-1|-|15
CASIPTGRGITEAFF
TGTGCCAGCATCCCCACGGGGAGGGGGATTACTGAAGCTTTCTTT
>-|TRBV19|TRBJ2-2|TRBD2|18
CASTSLGTSGSNTGELFF
TGTGCCAGCACCAGCCTAGGGACTAGCGGGAGTAACACCGGGGAGCTGTTTTTT
>-|TRBV30|TRBJ1-4|-|14
CAWSVGGSAEKLFF
TGTGCCTGGAGTGTTGGGGGGTCGGCTGAAAAACTGTTTTTT
>-|TRBV5-6|TRBJ1-1|-|13
CASSLLILSEAFF
TGTGCCAGCAGCTTGCTAATTTTGTCTGAAGCTTTCTTT
>-|TRBV2|TRBJ1-1|-|13
CASRGTGNTEAFF
TGTGCCAGCAGGGGCACCGGGAACACTGAAGCTTTCTTT
>-|TRBV5-1|TRBJ2-1|-|15
CASSLSTDSYNEQFF
TGCGCCAGCAGCTTATCGACAGACTCCTACAATGAGCAGTTCTTC
>-|TRBV18|TRBJ1-1|-|14
CASSPTDMNTEAFF
TGTGCCAGCTCACCGACAGACATGAACACTGAAGCTTTCTTT
>few|TRBV7-2|TRBJ2-2|-|13
CASSLSGTGELFF
TGTGCCAGCAGCTTATCAGGGACCGGGGAGCTGTTTTTT
>-|TRBV7-9|TRBJ2-7|-|11
CASSFHREQYF
TGTGCCAGCAGCTTCCACAGGGAGCAGTACTTC
>-|TRBV7-2|TRBJ1-3|-|14
CASSPPGSGNTIYF
TGTGCCAGCAGCCCCCCGGGCTCTGGAAACACCATATATTTT
>-|TRBV18|TRBJ2-7|-|14
CASSPPSRAAEQYF
TGTGCCAGCTCACCACCGTCCAGGGCGGCCGAGCAGTACTTC
>-|TRBV4-3|TRBJ1-4|TRBD1|15
CASSQEGQGVEKLFF
TGCGCCAGCAGCCAAGAGGGACAGGGGGTTGAAAAACTGTTTTTT
>-|TRBV30|TRBJ1-3|TRBD1|15
CAWSSGTGYGNTIYF
TGTGCCTGGAGTTCCGGGACAGGGTATGGAAACACCATATATTTT
>-|TRBV5-1|TRBJ1-1|TRBD1|16
CASSTTGGETYTEAFF
TGCGCCAGCAGCACTACAGGGGGCGAAACTTACACTGAAGCTTTCTTT
>-|TRBV9|TRBJ2-4|TRBD2|17
CASSAALAGGRKNIQYF
TGTGCCAGCAGCGCCGCCCTAGCGGGGGGGCGGAAAAACATTCAGTACTTC
>-|TRBV5-6|TRBJ2-1|TRBD2|15
CASSLELAGKDEQFF
TGTGCCAGCAGCTTGGAACTAGCGGGAAAGGATGAGCAGTTCTTC
>-|TRBV18|TRBJ1-2|-|14
CASSPPGRDDGYTF
TGTGCCAGCTCACCACCGGGCAGGGATGATGGCTACACCTTC
>-|TRBV28|TRBJ1-2|TRBD1|14
CASSSDRVIYGYTF
TGTGCCAGCAGTTCGGACAGGGTTATCTATGGCTACACCTTC
>-|TRBV18|TRBJ1-2|-|13
CASSPGKGSGYTF
TGTGCCAGCTCACCTGGGAAAGGGAGTGGCTACACCTTC
>-|TRBV12-3/TRBV12-4|TRBJ1-1|TRBD1|13
CASILTGGTEAFF
TGTGCCAGCATTCTTACAGGGGGCACTGAAGCTTTCTTT
>-|TRBV5-1|TRBJ2-2|-|16
CASSSSPGGNTGELFF
TGCGCCAGCAGTTCCTCCCCCGGGGGAAACACCGGGGAGCTGTTTTTT
>few|TRBV30|TRBJ2-3|TRBD2|13
CAWTAGNTDTQYF
TGTGCCTGGACAGCGGGGAACACAGATACGCAGTATTTT
>once|TRBV9|TRBJ1-2|-|15
CASSVEAGRAEGYTF
TGTGCCAGCAGCGTAGAGGCAGGGCGCGCGGAAGGCTACACCTTC
>-|TRBV24-1|TRBJ2-3|-|15
CATSDSNGGLDTQYF
TGTGCCACCAGTGACTCGAACGGAGGGTTGGATACGCAGTATTTT
>-|TRBV11-2|TRBJ2-3|-|15
CASSLRSGSTDTQYF
TGTGCCAGCAGCTTACGCAGCGGGAGCACAGATACGCAGTATTTT
>-|TRBV7-2|TRBJ1-1|TRBD1|13
CASMRDRNTEAFF
TGTGCCAGCATGAGGGACAGGAACACTGAAGCTTTCTTT
>-|TRBV5-1|TRBJ1-5|TRBD1|18
CASSFRGQGTYSNQPQHF
TGCGCCAGCAGCTTTCGGGGACAGGGAACCTATAGCAATCAGCCCCAGCATTTT
>-|TRBV6-6|TRBJ2-7|-|12
CASSSQGYEQYF
TGTGCCAGCAGTTCCCAGGGGTACGAGCAGTACTTC
>few|TRBV7-2|TRBJ2-7|TRBD1|15
CASSSQGARSYEQYF
TGTGCCAGCAGTTCACAGGGGGCTCGATCCTACGAGCAGTACTTC
>-|TRBV30|TRBJ1-2|TRBD1|13
CAWSSRGSDGYTF
TGTGCCTGGAGTAGCAGGGGGTCGGATGGCTACACCTTC
>-|TRBV30|TRBJ1-2|-|14
CAWSVQGVGYGYTF
TGTGCCTGGAGTGTACAAGGGGTAGGCTATGGCTACACCTTC
>-|TRBV7-9|TRBJ2-3|-|16
CASSLAGGPNTDTQYF
TGTGCCAGCAGCTTAGCGGGGGGACCGAACACAGATACGCAGTATTTT
>-|TRBV7-2|TRBJ2-1|-|15
CASSLLGTEGDEQFF
TGTGCCAGCAGCTTACTAGGAACGGAAGGGGATGAGCAGTTCTTC
>-|TRBV19|TRBJ1-6|TRBD1|17
CASSIEATGTGNSPLHF
TGTGCCAGTAGTATAGAAGCTACAGGGACAGGGAATTCACCCCTCCACTTT
>-|TRBV5-8|TRBJ1-2|TRBD1|14
CASSRDREVYGYTF
TGTGCCAGCAGCAGGGACAGGGAAGTCTATGGCTACACCTTC
>-|TRBV28|TRBJ2-7|TRBD2|13
CASSWDYLYEQYF
TGTGCCAGCAGTTGGGACTACCTCTACGAGCAGTACTTC
>-|TRBV30|TRBJ1-2|TRBD1|11
CAFRDSQGYTF
TGTGCCTTTAGGGACAGCCAAGGCTACACCTTC
>few|TRBV6-5|TRBJ1-1|-|14
CASSYDYLNTEAFF
TGTGCCAGCAGTTACGACTACTTGAACACTGAAGCTTTCTTT
>-|TRBV20-1|TRBJ2-2|TRBD2|15
CSASPSGRGTGELFF
TGCAGTGCTAGTCCCAGCGGGAGAGGTACCGGGGAGCTGTTTTTT
>-|TRBV27|TRBJ1-1|-|14
CASSLSGSGDVAFF
TGTGCCAGCAGTTTAAGCGGGTCGGGCGACGTGGCTTTCTTT
>-|TRBV10-3|TRBJ1-2|-|15
CAISELETRGGGYTF
TGTGCCATCAGTGAGTTGGAGACCAGGGGCGGGGGCTACACCTTC
>-|TRBV28|TRBJ1-3|TRBD1|17
CASSLYGTGGSGNTIYF
TGTGCCAGCAGTTTATACGGGACAGGGGGGTCTGGAAACACCATATATTTT
>-|TRBV2|TRBJ1-2|-|14
CASSEARQAYGYTF
TGTGCCAGCAGTGAAGCACGGCAGGCCTATGGTTACACCTTC
>-|TRBV7-2|TRBJ2-5|-|13
CASSPRLGETQYF
TGTGCCAGCAGCCCGCGACTCGGCGAGACCCAGTACTTC
>-|TRBV7-8|TRBJ2-1|TRBD2|19
CASSLASGRAVTSYNEQFF
TGTGCCAGCAGCTTAGCTAGCGGGAGGGCTGTAACCTCCTACAATGAGCAGTTCTTC
>-|TRBV5-4|TRBJ2-1|-|11
CASSFQGEQFF
TGTGCCAGCAGCTTTCAGGGCGAGCAGTTCTTC
>-|TRBV18|TRBJ2-5|-|14
CASSPGQGGETQYF
TGTGCCAGCTCACCAGGCCAGGGGGGAGAGACCCAGTACTTC
>-|TRBV30|TRBJ2-3|-|16
CACQWWGGASTDTQYF
TGTGCCTGCCAATGGTGGGGGGGGGCTAGCACAGATACGCAGTATTTT
>-|TRBV30|TRBJ1-4|-|14
CAWTVRGFNEKLFF
TGTGCCTGGACCGTACGAGGATTTAATGAAAAACTGTTTTTT
>few|TRBV4-2|TRBJ2-1|-|14
CASSQDDQYNEQFF
TGTGCCAGCAGCCAAGATGATCAGTACAATGAGCAGTTCTTC
>-|TRBV6-6|TRBJ2-2|-|13
CASLSTDTGELFF
TGTGCCAGCCTCTCGACAGACACCGGGGAGCTGTTTTTT
>-|TRBV15|TRBJ1-1|-|18
CATSRDHAAGGKDTEAFF
TGTGCCACCAGCAGAGATCACGCTGCCGGGGGGAAGGACACTGAAGCTTTCTTT
>-|TRBV6-5|TRBJ1-1|-|12
CASRLLAQEAFF
TGTGCCAGCAGACTATTGGCTCAAGAAGCTTTCTTT
>-|TRBV9|TRBJ2-3|-|16
CASSVGGGPGTDTQYF
TGTGCCAGCAGCGTAGGCGGGGGCCCCGGCACAGATACGCAGTATTTT
>-|TRBV28|TRBJ2-1|TRBD2|16
CASSLFGLAEDNEQFF
TGTGCCAGCAGTTTATTTGGACTAGCGGAAGACAATGAGCAGTTCTTC
>-|TRBV5-8|TRBJ2-7|TRBD1|14
CASSRQGTSYEQYF
TGTGCCAGCAGCCGACAGGGGACCTCCTACGAGCAGTACTTC
>-|TRBV7-2|TRBJ2-5|-|14
CASSLVFGRETQYF
TGTGCCAGCAGCTTAGTCTTTGGGAGGGAGACCCAGTACTTC
>-|TRBV9|TRBJ2-2|-|14
CASSVLANTGELFF
TGTGCCAGCAGCGTATTAGCGAACACCGGGGAGCTGTTTTTT
>-|TRBV18|TRBJ1-3|-|15
CASSPIPRRGNTIYF
TGTGCCAGCTCCCCGATTCCGCGCCGGGGGAACACCATATATTTT